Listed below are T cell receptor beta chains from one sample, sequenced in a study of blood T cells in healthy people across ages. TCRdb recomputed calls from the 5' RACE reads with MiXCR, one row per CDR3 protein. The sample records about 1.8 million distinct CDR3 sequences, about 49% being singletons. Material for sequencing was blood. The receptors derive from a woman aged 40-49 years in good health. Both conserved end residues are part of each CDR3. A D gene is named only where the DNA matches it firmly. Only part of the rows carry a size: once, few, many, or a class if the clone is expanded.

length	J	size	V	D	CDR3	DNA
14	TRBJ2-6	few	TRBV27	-	CASSLLTGANVLTF	TGTGCCAGCAGTTTACTGACTGGGGCCAACGTCCTGACTTTC
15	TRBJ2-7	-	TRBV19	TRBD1	CASNPGTGSPDEQYF	TGTGCCAGTAACCCTGGGACAGGTTCACCGGATGAGCAGTACTTC
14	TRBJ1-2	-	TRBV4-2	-	CASSQVAGDYGYTF	TGTGCCAGCAGCCAAGTGGCAGGCGACTATGGCTACACCTTC
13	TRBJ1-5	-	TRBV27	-	CASGDKFNQPQHF	TGTGCCAGCGGGGACAAATTCAATCAGCCCCAGCATTTT
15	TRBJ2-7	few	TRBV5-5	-	CASSFDGRGNYEQYF	TGTGCCAGCAGCTTCGATGGCAGGGGCAATTACGAGCAGTACTTC
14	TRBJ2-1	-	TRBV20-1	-	CSAEGESSYNEQFF	TGCAGTGCTGAGGGGGAAAGCTCCTACAATGAGCAGTTCTTC
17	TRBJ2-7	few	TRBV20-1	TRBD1	CSARDNGDRDLSYEQYF	TGCAGTGCTAGAGATAACGGGGACAGGGACCTCTCCTACGAGCAGTACTTC
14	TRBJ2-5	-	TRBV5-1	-	CASSLEQGEETQYF	TGCGCCAGCAGCTTGGAACAGGGAGAGGAGACCCAGTACTTC
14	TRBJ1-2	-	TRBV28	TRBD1	CASSFGRGPHGYTF	TGTGCCAGCAGTTTTGGCAGGGGGCCCCATGGCTACACCTTC
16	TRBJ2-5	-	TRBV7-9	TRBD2	CASSIRLAGGQETQYF	TGTGCCAGCAGCATAAGACTAGCGGGGGGGCAAGAGACCCAGTACTTC
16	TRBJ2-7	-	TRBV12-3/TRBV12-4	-	CASSFGVGGWPYEQYF	TGTGCCAGCAGTTTTGGGGTGGGGGGTTGGCCCTACGAGCAGTACTTC
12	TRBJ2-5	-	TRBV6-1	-	CASSREYQTQYF	TGTGCCAGCAGTAGGGAGTACCAGACCCAGTACTTC
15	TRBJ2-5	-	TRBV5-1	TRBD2	CASSLPGGLINEQYF	TGCGCCAGCAGCTTACCGGGGGGGCTTATCAATGAGCAGTACTTC
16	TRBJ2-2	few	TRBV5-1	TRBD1	CASSLDGTGLAGELFF	TGCGCCAGCAGCTTGGACGGGACAGGGCTCGCCGGGGAGCTGTTTTTT
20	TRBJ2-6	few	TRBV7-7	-	CASSPHQTGTAHSGANVLTF	TGTGCTAGCAGCCCTCACCAAACCGGGACTGCTCACTCTGGGGCCAACGTCCTGACTTTC
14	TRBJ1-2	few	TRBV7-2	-	CASSLAKNKNGYTF	TGTGCCAGCAGCTTAGCAAAGAACAAGAATGGCTACACCTTC